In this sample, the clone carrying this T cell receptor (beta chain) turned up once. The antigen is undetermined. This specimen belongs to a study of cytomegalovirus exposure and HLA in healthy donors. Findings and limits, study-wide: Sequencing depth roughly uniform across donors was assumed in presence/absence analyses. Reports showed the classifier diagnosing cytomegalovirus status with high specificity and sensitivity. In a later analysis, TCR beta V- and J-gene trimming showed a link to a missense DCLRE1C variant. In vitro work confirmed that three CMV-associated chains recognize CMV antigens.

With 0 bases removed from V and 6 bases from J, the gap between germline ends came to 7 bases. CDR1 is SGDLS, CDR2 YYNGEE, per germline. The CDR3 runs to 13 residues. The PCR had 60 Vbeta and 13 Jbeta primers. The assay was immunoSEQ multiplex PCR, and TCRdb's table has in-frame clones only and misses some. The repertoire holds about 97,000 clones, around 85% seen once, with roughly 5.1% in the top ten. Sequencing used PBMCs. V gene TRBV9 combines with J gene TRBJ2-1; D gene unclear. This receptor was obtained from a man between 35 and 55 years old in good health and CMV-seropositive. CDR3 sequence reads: CASSVVYGNEQFF. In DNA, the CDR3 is TGTGCCAGCAGCGTAGTCTACGGCAATGAGCAGTTCTTC.